This T cell receptor (beta chain) was captured in a study of blood T cell repertoires in COVID-19 (dated by TCRdb to 2020 to 2021). With regard to the full study: Recovered participants in ImmuneRACE Cohort 3 were defined by two consecutive negative NP/OP PCR tests, clearance by a healthcare professional, or resolution of symptoms. Sample metadata almost always included a de-identified subject ID, COVID-19 status, age in years and sex. Collaborator samples came from the United States, Italy and Spain and covered acute and convalescent phases of COVID-19. Where available, HLA class I and class II types were taken from metadata supplied by the sample provider and were not determined by assay-based typing. The repertoires were released in a freely available public database intended as a resource for research on the immune response to SARS-CoV-2. The material from the prospective study consisted of cDNA or gDNA derived from T cells, B-cell-depleted T cells, or PBMCs. Samples were obtained from the ongoing ImmuneRACE study (first 160 participants) and from about 1,300 subjects provided by 6 global collaborators. Deeply sampled blood TCRbeta repertoires from subjects exposed to, actively infected with, or recovered from COVID-19 were included in the dataset.

The paper's findings and limits, for the study overall: How much clinical and demographic metadata was included differed by source and by participant, and the metadata was provided uncurated.

TCRbeta CDR3 regions were amplified from genomic DNA using the immunoSEQ Assay, a bias-controlled multiplex PCR. On the study's bioinformatics: Within the assay, amplification of reference gene primers was used to estimate how many nucleated cells each sample contained. To quantify the absolute abundance of each unique TCRbeta CDR3 rearrangement, sequence reads were collapsed and filtered. For each sample, productive Simpson clonality was calculated as the square root of Simpson's diversity index across productive rearrangements. In its TCRdb copy, this immuneACCESS table keeps in-frame sequences only and misses some clones. Where compared with another copy, unresolved V genes explain less than half of these, and the others have no known cause. The DNA gave D and trimming, while V, J and clone size come from that table. The sample table contains hundreds of thousands of clones; only one count was recorded for around 87% of them. The leading ten clones occupy 1.5% to 2.5% of the sample.

This clone occurred once. The antigen this receptor binds is unknown. Per-base quality was not reported, and no clone a single base away is much larger than it. Participants in the prospective study were enrolled through a virtual design, were aged roughly 18 to 90 years, and lived in about two dozen United States geographic areas. To assign participants to cohorts, the prospective study relied on clinical history that participants themselves reported in a screening survey and a study questionnaire. Mobile phlebotomists in the prospective study collected whole blood, serum and a nasopharyngeal or oropharyngeal swab from every participant. Prospective study participants could optionally give additional blood draws and questionnaires over an approximately two-month period. Before DNA extraction, blood samples from the prospective study were shipped at room temperature or frozen. The CDR3 goes from the cysteine to the phenylalanine over 14 residues. CDR3 DNA is the only sequence kept; it has 42 bases, read in frame from the first base. As encoded in the germline V gene, CDR1 is MNHEY while CDR2 is SVGAGI. V is reduced by 7 bases and J by 2 bases, leaving a spacing of 14 bases between them.

Source material: PBMCs or T cells enriched from blood (not recorded which). The chain was built from TRBV6-5 and TRBJ1-1; TRBD1 is a possible D gene, resting on 6 matching bases. The clonotype originates from a man in his forties in a cohort exposed to, infected with or recovered from COVID-19 (not recorded which). The encoded CDR3 is CASTARGHNTEAFF. In nucleotides, the sequence is TGTGCCAGCACCGCACGGGGACATAACACTGAAGCTTTCTTT.